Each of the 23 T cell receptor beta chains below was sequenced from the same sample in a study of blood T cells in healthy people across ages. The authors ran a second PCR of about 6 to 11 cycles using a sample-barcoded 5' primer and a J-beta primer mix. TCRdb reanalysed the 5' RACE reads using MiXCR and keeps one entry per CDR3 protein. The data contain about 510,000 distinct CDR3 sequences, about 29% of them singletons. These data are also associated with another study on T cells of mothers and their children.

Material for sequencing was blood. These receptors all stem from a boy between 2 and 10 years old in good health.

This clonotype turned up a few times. The CDR3 here is CASSQGLSSGDFQETQYF. In DNA form, the CDR3 reads TGTGCCAGCAGCCAAGGATTGTCTAGCGGGGATTTCCAAGAGACCCAGTACTTC. The chain links TRBV4-2 to TRBJ2-5, with 9 bases fitting TRBD2. CDR1 is LGHNA and CDR2 is YNFKEQ in the germline V gene. Losses at the gene ends were 1 base for V and 1 base for J; bases not matched to a gene: 10. The CDR3 covers 18 residues.

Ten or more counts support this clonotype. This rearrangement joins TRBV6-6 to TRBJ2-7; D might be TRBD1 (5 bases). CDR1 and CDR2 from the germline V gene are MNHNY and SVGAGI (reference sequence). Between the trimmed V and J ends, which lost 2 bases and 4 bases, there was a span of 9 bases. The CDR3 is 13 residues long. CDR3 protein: CASSYRGGYEQYF. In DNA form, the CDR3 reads TGTGCCAGCAGTTACAGGGGTGGGTACGAGCAGTACTTC.

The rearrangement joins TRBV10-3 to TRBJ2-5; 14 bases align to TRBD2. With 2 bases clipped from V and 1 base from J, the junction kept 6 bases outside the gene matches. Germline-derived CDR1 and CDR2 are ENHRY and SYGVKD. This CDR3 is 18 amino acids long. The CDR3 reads CAISELGLAGDFQETQYF. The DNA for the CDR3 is TGTGCCATCAGTGAGCTGGGACTAGCGGGGGACTTCCAAGAGACCCAGTACTTC.

DNA of the CDR3: TGTGCCAGCACCCCGGGAGGGCATGCTGGAAACACCATATATTTT. Translation gives CASTPGGHAGNTIYF. The rearrangement links TRBV25-1 to TRBJ1-3; D is undetermined. Trimming took 7 bases from V and 2 from J, leaving 15 bases between them. The CDR3 length is 15 residues. The germline gives CDR1 MGHDK, CDR2 SYGVNS.

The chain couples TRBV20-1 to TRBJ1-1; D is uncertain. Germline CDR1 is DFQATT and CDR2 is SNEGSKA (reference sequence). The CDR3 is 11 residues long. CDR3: CSYRINTEAFF. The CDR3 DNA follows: TGCAGCTATAGAATTAACACTGAAGCTTTCTTT.

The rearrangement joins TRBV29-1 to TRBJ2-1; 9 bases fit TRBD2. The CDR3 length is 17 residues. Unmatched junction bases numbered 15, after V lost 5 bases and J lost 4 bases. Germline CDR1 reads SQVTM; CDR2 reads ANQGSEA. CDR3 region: CSVTLAGIVEIYNEQFF. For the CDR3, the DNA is TGCAGCGTTACTCTAGCGGGGATCGTTGAGATATACAATGAGCAGTTCTTC.

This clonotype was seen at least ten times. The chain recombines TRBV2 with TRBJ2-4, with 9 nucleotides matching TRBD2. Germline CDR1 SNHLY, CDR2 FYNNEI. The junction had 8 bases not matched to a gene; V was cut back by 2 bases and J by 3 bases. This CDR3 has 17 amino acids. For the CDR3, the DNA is TGTGCCAGCAGTGAAAGGTTTAGCGGGGGTTTCAAAAACATTCAGTACTTC. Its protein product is CASSERFSGGFKNIQYF.

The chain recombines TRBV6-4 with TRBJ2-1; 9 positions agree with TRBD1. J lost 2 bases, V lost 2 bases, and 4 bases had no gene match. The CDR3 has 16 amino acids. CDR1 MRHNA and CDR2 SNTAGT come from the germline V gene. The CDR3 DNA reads TGTGCCAGCAGTGACGAGGGACAGGGCACCTACAATGAGCAGTTCTTC. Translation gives CASSDEGQGTYNEQFF.

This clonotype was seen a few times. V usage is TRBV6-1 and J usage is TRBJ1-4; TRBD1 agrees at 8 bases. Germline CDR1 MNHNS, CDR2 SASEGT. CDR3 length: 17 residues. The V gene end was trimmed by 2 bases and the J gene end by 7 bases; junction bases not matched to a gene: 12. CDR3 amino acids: CASSEPAGGRRSEKLFF. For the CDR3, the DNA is TGTGCCAGCAGTGAACCGGCAGGGGGCCGGCGGAGTGAAAAACTGTTTTTT.

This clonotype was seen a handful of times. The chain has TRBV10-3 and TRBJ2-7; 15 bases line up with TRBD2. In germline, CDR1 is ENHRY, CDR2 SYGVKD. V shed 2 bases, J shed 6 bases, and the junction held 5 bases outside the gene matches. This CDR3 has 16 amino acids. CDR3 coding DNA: TGTGCCATCAGTGAGAGGACTAGCGGGAGGGCCGTCGAGCAGTACTTC. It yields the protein CAISERTSGRAVEQYF.

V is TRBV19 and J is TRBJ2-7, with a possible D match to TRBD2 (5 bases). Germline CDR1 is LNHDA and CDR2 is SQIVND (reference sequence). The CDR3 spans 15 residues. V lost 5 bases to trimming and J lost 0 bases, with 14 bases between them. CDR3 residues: CASSFGGRSSYEQYF. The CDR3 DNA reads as TGTGCCAGTAGTTTCGGAGGCAGGAGCTCCTACGAGCAGTACTTC.

This CDR3 reads CASTPTGGEKLFF. The CDR3 nucleotides read TGTGCCAGCACCCCGACAGGGGGAGAAAAACTGTTTTTT. The V call is TRBV6-2 or TRBV6-3, the J call TRBJ1-4; TRBD1 agrees at 9 bases. Germline assignment: CDR1 MNHEY and CDR2 SVGEGT. The CDR3 totals 13 residues. The ends lost 7 bases at V and 8 bases at J; junction bases unmatched: 5.

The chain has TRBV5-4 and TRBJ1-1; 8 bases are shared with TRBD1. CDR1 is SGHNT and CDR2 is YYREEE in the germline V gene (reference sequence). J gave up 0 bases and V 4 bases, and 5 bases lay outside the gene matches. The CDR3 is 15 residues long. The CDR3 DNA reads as TGTGCCAGCAGCAAGACAGGGGCCGTGAACACTGAAGCTTTCTTT. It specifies CASSKTGAVNTEAFF.

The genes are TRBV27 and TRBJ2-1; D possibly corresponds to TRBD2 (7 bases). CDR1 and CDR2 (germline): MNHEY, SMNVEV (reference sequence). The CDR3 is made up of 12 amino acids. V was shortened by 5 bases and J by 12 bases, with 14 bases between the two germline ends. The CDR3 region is CASSPPRGGQFF. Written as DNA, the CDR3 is TGTGCCAGCAGTCCCCCGAGGGGGGGGCAGTTCTTC.

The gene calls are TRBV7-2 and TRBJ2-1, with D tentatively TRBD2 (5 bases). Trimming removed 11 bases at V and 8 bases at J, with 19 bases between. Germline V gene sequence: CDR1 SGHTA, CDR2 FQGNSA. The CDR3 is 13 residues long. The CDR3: CADRAGGTDEQFF. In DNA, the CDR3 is TGTGCCGACCGGGCAGGAGGCACTGATGAGCAGTTCTTC. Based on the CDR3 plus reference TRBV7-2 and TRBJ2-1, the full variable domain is GAGVSQSPSNKVTEKGKDVELRCDPISGHTALYWYRQSLGQGLEFLIYFQGNSAPDKSGLPSDRFSAERTGGSVSTLTIQRTQQEDSAVYLCADRAGGTDEQFFGPGTRLTVL.

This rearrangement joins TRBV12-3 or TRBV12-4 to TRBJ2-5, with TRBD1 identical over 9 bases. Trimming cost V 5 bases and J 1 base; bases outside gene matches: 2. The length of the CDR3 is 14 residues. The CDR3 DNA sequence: TGTGCCAGCAGTGACAGGGGGTCCCAAGAGACCCAGTACTTC. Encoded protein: CASSDRGSQETQYF.

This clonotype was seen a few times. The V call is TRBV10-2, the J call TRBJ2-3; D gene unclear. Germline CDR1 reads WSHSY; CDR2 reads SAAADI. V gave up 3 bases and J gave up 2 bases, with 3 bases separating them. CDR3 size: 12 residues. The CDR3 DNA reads TGCGCCAGCAGTGACTACACAGATACGCAGTATTTT. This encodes CASSDYTDTQYF.

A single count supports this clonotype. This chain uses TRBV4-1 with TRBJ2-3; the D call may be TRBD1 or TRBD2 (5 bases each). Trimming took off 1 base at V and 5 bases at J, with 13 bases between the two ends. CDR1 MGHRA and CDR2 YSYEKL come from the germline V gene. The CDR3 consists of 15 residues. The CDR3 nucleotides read TGCGCCAGCAGCCAAGGTGGGACGCTTCGAGATACGCAGTATTTT. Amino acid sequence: CASSQGGTLRDTQYF.

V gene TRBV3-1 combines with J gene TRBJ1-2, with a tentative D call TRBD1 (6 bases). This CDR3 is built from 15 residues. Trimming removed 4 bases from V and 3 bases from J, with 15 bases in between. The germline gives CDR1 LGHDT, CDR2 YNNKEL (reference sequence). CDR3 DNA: TGTGCCAGCAGCCTACAGGGTTGGGACTACTATGGCTACACCTTC. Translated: CASSLQGWDYYGYTF.

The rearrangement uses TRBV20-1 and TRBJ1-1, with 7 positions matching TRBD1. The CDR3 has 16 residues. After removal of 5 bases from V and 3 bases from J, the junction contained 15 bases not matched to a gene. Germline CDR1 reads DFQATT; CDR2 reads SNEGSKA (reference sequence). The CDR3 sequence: CSAQKIRDRADTEAFF. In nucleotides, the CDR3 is TGCAGTGCTCAAAAAATCCGAGACAGGGCTGACACTGAAGCTTTCTTT.

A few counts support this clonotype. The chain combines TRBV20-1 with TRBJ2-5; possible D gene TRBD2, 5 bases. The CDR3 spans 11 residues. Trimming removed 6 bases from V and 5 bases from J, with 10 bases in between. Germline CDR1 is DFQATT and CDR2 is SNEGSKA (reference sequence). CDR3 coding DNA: TGCAGTGCCCCGGGCGGGGAGACCCAGTACTTC. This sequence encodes CSAPGGETQYF.

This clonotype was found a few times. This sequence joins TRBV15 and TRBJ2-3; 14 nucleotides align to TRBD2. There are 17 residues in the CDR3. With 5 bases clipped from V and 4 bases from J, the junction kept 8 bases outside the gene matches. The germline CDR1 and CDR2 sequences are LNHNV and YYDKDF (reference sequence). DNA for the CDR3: TGTGCCACCAGCCCGGGACTAGCGGGAGATTACCCAGATACGCAGTATTTT. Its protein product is CATSPGLAGDYPDTQYF. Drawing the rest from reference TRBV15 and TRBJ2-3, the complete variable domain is DAMVIQNPRYQVTQFGKPVTLSCSQTLNHNVMYWYQQKSSQAPKLLFHYYDKDFNNEADTPDNFQSRRPNTSFCFLDIRSPGLGDTAMYLCATSPGLAGDYPDTQYFGPGTRLTVL.

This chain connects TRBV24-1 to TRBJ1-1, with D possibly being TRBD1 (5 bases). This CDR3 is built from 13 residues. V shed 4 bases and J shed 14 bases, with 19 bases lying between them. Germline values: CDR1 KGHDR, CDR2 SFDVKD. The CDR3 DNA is TGTGCCACCAGTGACTCCTCAGGGCCAGAGCGGTTCTTT. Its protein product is CATSDSSGPERFF.